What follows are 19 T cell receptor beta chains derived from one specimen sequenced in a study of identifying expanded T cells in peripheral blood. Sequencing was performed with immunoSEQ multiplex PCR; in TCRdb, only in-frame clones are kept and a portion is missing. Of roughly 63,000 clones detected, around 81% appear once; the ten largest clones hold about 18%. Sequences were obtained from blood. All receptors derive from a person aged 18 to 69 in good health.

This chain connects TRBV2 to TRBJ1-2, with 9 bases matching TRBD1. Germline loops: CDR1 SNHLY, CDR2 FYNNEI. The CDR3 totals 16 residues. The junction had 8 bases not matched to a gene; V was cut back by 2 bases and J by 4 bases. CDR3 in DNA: TGTGCCAGCAGTGAAAGGGGGGGACAGGGAATCTATGGCTACACCTTC. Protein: CASSERGGQGIYGYTF.

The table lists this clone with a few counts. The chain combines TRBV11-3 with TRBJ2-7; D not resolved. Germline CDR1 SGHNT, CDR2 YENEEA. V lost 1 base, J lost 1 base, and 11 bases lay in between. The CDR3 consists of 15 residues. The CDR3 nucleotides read TGTGCCAGCAGCTTAGCGGCAGCCGAATCCTACGAGCAGTACTTC. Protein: CASSLAAAESYEQYF.

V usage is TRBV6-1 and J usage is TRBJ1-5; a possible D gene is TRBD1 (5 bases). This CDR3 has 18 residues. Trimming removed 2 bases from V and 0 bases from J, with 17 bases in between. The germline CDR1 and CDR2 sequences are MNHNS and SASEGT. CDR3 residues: CASSENPGGGGSNQPQHF. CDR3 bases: TGTGCCAGCAGTGAAAATCCGGGGGGAGGAGGTAGCAATCAGCCCCAGCATTTT.

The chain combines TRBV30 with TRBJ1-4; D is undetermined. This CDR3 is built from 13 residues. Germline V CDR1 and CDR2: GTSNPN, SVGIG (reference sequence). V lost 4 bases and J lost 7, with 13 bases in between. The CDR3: CAWTRAEVEKLFF. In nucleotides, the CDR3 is TGTGCCTGGACCCGGGCGGAGGTTGAAAAACTGTTTTTT.

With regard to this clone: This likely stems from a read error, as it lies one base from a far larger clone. The CDR3 region is CASSPNRNTEAFF. The CDR3 DNA follows: TGCGCCAGCAGCCCAAACAGAAACACTGAAGCTTTCTTT. V is TRBV7-2 and J is TRBJ1-1; D not resolved. Germline V CDR1 and CDR2: SGHTA, FQGNSA. This CDR3 is built from 13 residues.

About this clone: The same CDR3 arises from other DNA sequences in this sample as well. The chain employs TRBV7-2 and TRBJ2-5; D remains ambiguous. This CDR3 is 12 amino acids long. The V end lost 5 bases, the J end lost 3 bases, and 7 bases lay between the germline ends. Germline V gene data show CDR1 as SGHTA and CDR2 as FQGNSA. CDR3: CASSRRKETQYF. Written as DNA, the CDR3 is TGTGCCAGCAGCCGCCGGAAAGAGACCCAGTACTTC.

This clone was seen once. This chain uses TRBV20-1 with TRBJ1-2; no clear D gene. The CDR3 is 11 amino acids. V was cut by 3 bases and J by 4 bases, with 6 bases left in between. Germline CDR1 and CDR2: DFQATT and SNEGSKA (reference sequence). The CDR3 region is CSASGSYGYTF. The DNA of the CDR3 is TGCAGTGCTAGCGGCAGCTATGGCTACACCTTC.

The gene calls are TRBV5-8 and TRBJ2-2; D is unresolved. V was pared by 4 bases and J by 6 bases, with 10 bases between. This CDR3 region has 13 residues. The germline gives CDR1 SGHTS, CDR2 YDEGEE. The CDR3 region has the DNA TGTGCCAGCAGCCTCCCTGCGTCCGGGGAGCTGTTTTTT. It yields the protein CASSLPASGELFF.

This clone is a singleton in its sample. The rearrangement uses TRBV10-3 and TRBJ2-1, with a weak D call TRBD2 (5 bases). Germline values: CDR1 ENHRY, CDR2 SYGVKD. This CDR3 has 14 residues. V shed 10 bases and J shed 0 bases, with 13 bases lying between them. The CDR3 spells CATAGRSSYNEQFF. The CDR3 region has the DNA TGTGCCACTGCGGGCAGAAGCTCCTACAATGAGCAGTTCTTC.

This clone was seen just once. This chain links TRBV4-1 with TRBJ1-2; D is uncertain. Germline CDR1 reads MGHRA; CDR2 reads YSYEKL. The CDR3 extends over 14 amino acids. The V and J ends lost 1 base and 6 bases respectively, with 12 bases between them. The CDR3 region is CASSQVTGSDGYTF. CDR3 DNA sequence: TGCGCCAGCAGCCAAGTCACGGGTTCGGATGGCTACACCTTC.

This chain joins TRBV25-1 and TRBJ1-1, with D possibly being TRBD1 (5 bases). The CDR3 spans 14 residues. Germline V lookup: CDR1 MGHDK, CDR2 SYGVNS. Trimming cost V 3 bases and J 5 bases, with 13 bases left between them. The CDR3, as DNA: TGTGCCAGCAGTGATTCGCTTTGGGGGACTGAAGCTTTCTTT. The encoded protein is CASSDSLWGTEAFF.

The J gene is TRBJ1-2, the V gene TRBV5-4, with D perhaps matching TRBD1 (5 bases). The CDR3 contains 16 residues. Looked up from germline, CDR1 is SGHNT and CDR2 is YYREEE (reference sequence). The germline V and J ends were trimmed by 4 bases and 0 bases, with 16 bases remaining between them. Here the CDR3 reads CASSGYRGPTNYGYTF. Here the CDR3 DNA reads TGTGCCAGCAGCGGCTACCGGGGCCCTACTAACTATGGCTACACCTTC.

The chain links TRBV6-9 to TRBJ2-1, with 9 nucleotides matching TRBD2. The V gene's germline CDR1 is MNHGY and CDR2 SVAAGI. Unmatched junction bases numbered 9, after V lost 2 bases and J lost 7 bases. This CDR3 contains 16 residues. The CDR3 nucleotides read TGTGCCAGCAGTTATCATAGTAGCGGGAGATCGAATGAGCAGTTCTTC. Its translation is CASSYHSSGRSNEQFF.

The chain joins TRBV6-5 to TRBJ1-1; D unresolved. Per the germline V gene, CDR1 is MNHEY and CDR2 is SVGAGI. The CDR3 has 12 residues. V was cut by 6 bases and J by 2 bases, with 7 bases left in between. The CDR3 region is CASRTGNTEAFF. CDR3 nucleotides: TGTGCCAGCAGGACGGGTAACACTGAAGCTTTCTTT.

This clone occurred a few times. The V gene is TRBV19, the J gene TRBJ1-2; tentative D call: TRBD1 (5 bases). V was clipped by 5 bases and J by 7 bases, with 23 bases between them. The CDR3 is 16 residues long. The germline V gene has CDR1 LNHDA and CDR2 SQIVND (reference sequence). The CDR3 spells CASSVQGPIDGRGYTF. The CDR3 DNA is TGTGCCAGTAGTGTCCAGGGTCCCATCGATGGTCGTGGCTACACCTTC.

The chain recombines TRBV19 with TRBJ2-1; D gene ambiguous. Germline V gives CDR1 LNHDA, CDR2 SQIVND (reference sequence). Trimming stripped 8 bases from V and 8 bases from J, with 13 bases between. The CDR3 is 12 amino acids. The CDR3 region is CASAVDVHEQFF. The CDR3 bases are TGTGCCAGTGCCGTAGACGTCCATGAGCAGTTCTTC.

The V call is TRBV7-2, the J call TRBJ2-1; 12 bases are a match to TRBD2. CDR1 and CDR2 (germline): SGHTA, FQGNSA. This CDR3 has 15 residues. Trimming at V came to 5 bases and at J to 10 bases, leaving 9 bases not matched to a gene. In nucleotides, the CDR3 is TGTGCCAGCAGCCGACTAGCGGGAGACAGAGGGGAGCAGTTCTTC. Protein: CASSRLAGDRGEQFF.

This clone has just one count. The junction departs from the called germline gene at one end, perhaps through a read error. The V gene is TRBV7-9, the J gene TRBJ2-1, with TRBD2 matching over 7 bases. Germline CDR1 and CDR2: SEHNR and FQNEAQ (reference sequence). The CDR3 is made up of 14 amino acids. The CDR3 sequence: CASSQWTSYNEQFF. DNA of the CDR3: TGCGCCAGCAGCCAATGGACTAGCTACAATGAGCAGTTCTTC.

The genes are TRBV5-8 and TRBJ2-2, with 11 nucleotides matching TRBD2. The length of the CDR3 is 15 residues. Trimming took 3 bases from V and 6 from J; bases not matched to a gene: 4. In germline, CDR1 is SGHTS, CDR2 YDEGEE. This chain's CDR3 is CASSSSGGPSGELFF. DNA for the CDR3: TGTGCCAGCAGCTCTAGCGGGGGGCCGTCCGGGGAGCTGTTTTTT.